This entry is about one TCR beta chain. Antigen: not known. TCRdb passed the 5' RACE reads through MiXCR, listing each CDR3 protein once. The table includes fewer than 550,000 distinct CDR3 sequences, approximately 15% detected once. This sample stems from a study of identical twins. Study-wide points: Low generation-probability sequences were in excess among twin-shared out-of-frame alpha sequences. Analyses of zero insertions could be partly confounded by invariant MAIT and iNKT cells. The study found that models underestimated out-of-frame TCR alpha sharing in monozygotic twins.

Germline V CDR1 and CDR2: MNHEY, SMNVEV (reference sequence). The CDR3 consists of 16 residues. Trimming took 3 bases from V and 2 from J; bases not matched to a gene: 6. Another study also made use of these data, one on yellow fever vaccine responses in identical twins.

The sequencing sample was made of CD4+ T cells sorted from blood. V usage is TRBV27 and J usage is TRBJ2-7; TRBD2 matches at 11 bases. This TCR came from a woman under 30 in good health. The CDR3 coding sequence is TGTGCCAGCAGTTTCTACCCTAGCGGGGGGACCTACGAGCAGTACTTC. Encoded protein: CASSFYPSGGTYEQYF.